These 30 T cell receptor beta chains originate from one sample sequenced in a study of T cells after posttransplantation cyclophosphamide. Only in-frame clones appear in the TCRdb table, and some are missing; sequencing was by immunoSEQ multiplex PCR. The sample contains 66,000 or so clones, around 95% of which appear only once. The sequenced sample consisted of PBMCs. The origin of the receptors is a woman in her twenties or thirties in good health and a related stem cell transplant donor.

V usage is TRBV4-1 and J usage is TRBJ2-5; a weak D match, TRBD2 (6 bases). The CDR3 runs to 15 residues. The germline gives CDR1 MGHRA, CDR2 YSYEKL. Trimming left V 3 bases short and J 1 base short, with 12 bases between. The CDR3 protein is CASSQEGKAQETQYF. The DNA for the CDR3 is TGCGCCAGCAGCCAGGAGGGCAAGGCCCAAGAGACCCAGTACTTC.

This clone appeared a single time. The chain uses TRBV5-1 and TRBJ2-1; D not resolved. V was pared by 0 bases and J by 6 bases, with 13 bases between. This CDR3 contains 15 residues. Germline CDR1 reads SGHRS; CDR2 reads YFSETQ. Here the CDR3 DNA reads TGCGCCAGCAGCTTGGAAAGTCTGGTGGGCAATGAGCAGTTCTTC. Protein sequence: CASSLESLVGNEQFF.

The chain uses TRBV30 and TRBJ1-1; unclear D gene. Looked up from germline, CDR1 is GTSNPN and CDR2 is SVGIG (reference sequence). The CDR3 loop spans 13 amino acids. V lost 4 bases and J 4 bases, leaving 13 bases between the germline ends. CDR3 region: CAWNRGEFTEAFF. CDR3 bases: TGTGCCTGGAACCGGGGAGAATTCACTGAAGCTTTCTTT.

The gene calls are TRBV5-4 and TRBJ2-7; 8 bases map to TRBD1. The germline CDR1 and CDR2 sequences are SGHNT and YYREEE (reference sequence). There are 14 residues in the CDR3. V lost 4 bases, J lost 4 bases, and 7 bases stayed unmatched. The DNA of the CDR3 is TGTGCCAGCAGCCCCGGACAGGGATCGTACGAGCAGTACTTC. The encoded protein is CASSPGQGSYEQYF.

This clone showed up just once. V usage is TRBV6-6 and J usage is TRBJ2-1, with unresolved D. The CDR3 extends over 16 amino acids. The V end was cut by 2 bases, the J end by 2 bases, with 13 bases between. CDR1 MNHNY and CDR2 SVGAGI come from the germline V gene (reference sequence). The DNA for the CDR3 is TGTGCCAGCAGTTACGTTGAGACCTCGACCTACAATGAGCAGTTCTTC. Protein product: CASSYVETSTYNEQFF.

The rearrangement links TRBV6-5 to TRBJ1-1; possible D gene TRBD1, 6 bases. This CDR3 has 14 residues. Germline lookup yields CDR1 MNHEY and CDR2 SVGAGI. V was trimmed by 5 bases and J by 1 base, leaving 11 bases between them. CDR3 coding DNA: TGTGCCAGCAGTCCCAGGGGTTGGAACACTGAAGCTTTCTTT. As protein: CASSPRGWNTEAFF.

The chain uses TRBV19 and TRBJ1-1, with D tentatively TRBD1 (6 bases). Germline values: CDR1 LNHDA, CDR2 SQIVND (reference sequence). The CDR3 covers 15 residues. V was clipped by 3 bases and J by 6 bases, with 17 bases between them. CDR3 residues: CASSIVGGAGAEAFF. The CDR3 nucleotides are TGTGCCAGTAGTATTGTAGGGGGGGCAGGGGCTGAAGCTTTCTTT.

The rearrangement joins TRBV4-1 to TRBJ2-7, with TRBD2 matching 11 bases. This CDR3 is built from 16 residues. Unmatched junction bases numbered 9, after V lost 5 bases and J lost 3 bases. CDR1 is MGHRA, CDR2 YSYEKL, per germline. CDR3 DNA: TGCGCCAGCAGCGGCGAGACTAGCGGGGCGCTCTACGAGCAGTACTTC. Protein sequence: CASSGETSGALYEQYF.

This clone was counted between two and nine times. This chain uses TRBV7-8 with TRBJ1-1; D unclear. Trimming took off 1 base at V and 7 bases at J, with 13 bases between the two ends. CDR3 length equals 14 residues. Germline CDR1 reads SGHVS; CDR2 reads FQNEAQ. The CDR3 loop is CASSLGSFRIEAFF. CDR3 in DNA: TGTGCCAGCAGCTTAGGGAGTTTCAGAATTGAAGCTTTCTTT.

The chain has TRBV7-2 and TRBJ2-1; 7 bases match TRBD2. The V and J ends lost 3 bases and 15 bases, in that order; junction bases with no gene match: 11. This CDR3 is built from 13 residues. Germline V gene sequence: CDR1 SGHTA, CDR2 FQGNSA. For the CDR3, the DNA is TGTGCCAGCAGCTTTTCCGGACTAGTTAATCTGTTCTTC. Translated, it gives CASSFSGLVNLFF.

The table lists this clone with a count of one. The rearrangement links TRBV5-1 to TRBJ1-4, with D hard to call. CDR1 is SGHRS, CDR2 YFSETQ, per germline. The CDR3 runs 14 residues. V was clipped by 0 bases and J by 0 bases, with 3 bases between them. CDR3 DNA: TGCGCCAGCAGCTTGGGCGCAACTAATGAAAAACTGTTTTTT. Its protein is CASSLGATNEKLFF.

The V call is TRBV11-1, the J call TRBJ2-1, with TRBD2 matching over 11 bases. Unmatched junction bases numbered 9, after V lost 5 bases and J lost 6 bases. From germline, CDR1 is SGHAT and CDR2 FQDESV (reference sequence). The CDR3 extends over 16 amino acids. CDR3 sequence: CASSRPGLAGANEQFF. The CDR3 DNA reads as TGTGCCAGCAGCCGCCCCGGACTAGCGGGCGCCAATGAGCAGTTCTTC.

The chain recombines TRBV6-5 with TRBJ1-5, with a tentative D call TRBD1 (6 bases). V was pared by 4 bases and J by 7 bases, with 11 bases between. This CDR3 has 13 amino acids. Germline-derived CDR1 and CDR2 are MNHEY and SVGAGI. CDR3: CASSSQGGQPQHF. CDR3 sequence (DNA): TGTGCCAGCAGTTCCCAAGGGGGGCAGCCCCAGCATTTT.

The rearrangement uses TRBV18 and TRBJ2-5; the D call may be TRBD1 or TRBD2 (5 bases each). The V gene's germline CDR1 is KGHSH and CDR2 LQKENI. This CDR3 is built from 13 residues. Trimming took off 6 bases at V and 1 base at J, with 9 bases between the two ends. The DNA for the CDR3 is TGTGCCAGCTCGCCTGGGGGCCAAGAGACCCAGTACTTC. Its translation is CASSPGGQETQYF.

The sample holds one count of this clone. The chain joins TRBV6-4 to TRBJ2-5, with D unresolved. The germline V gene encodes CDR1 MRHNA and CDR2 SNTAGT. This CDR3 spans 16 amino acids. V lost 7 bases to trimming and J lost 0 bases, with 18 bases between them. CDR3 region: CASTRPGRMYQETQYF. In DNA form, the CDR3 reads TGTGCCAGCACCCGACCCGGCAGAATGTACCAAGAGACCCAGTACTTC.

The count of this clone is one. CDR3 in amino acids: CASSPRPAGALYTYEQYF. CDR3 sequence (DNA): TGCGCCAGCAGCCCACGACCAGCGGGGGCCCTGTATACCTACGAGCAGTACTTC. The chain carries TRBV5-1 and TRBJ2-7; 8 bases match TRBD2. Germline values: CDR1 SGHRS, CDR2 YFSETQ. This CDR3 region has 18 residues. V lost 4 bases and J lost 2; bases outside the gene matches: 17.

The chain couples TRBV4-2 to TRBJ1-2; D gene uncertain. Germline V gene sequence: CDR1 LGHNA, CDR2 YNFKEQ. CDR3 length: 12 amino acids. The V gene lost 5 bases and the J gene lost 0 bases, with 4 bases spanning the gap. In nucleotides, the CDR3 is TGTGCCAGCAGCGCCGCTAACTATGGCTACACCTTC. Translation gives CASSAANYGYTF.

The chain recombines TRBV28 with TRBJ1-2, with D possibly being TRBD1 (5 bases). The CDR3 is 12 amino acids. With 3 bases removed from V and 8 bases from J, the gap between germline ends came to 10 bases. Germline V gene data show CDR1 as MDHEN and CDR2 as SYDVKM. The CDR3 bases are TGTGCCAGCAGTTTTAGAGGGGTAGGCTACACCTTC. Protein: CASSFRGVGYTF.

The V call is TRBV7-8, the J call TRBJ1-2, with 8 bases aligning to TRBD1. The CDR3 runs 17 residues. Germline assignment: CDR1 SGHVS and CDR2 FQNEAQ. V dropped 5 bases and J dropped 1; count of bases not matched to a gene: 12. This chain's CDR3 is CASSPRDRLKNNYGYTF. DNA of the CDR3: TGTGCCAGCAGCCCGAGGGACAGGCTAAAAAATAACTATGGCTACACCTTC.

The chain is built from TRBV13 and TRBJ1-2; no definite D call. V was clipped by 4 bases and J by 7 bases, with 10 bases between them. Germline V CDR1 and CDR2: PRHDT, FYEKMQ (reference sequence). This CDR3 is 12 amino acids long. DNA for the CDR3: TGTGCCAGCAGCTACCAAGACATTGGCTACACCTTC. Translation gives CASSYQDIGYTF.

This clone was observed a single time. V usage is TRBV4-1 and J usage is TRBJ1-3; 8 bases map to TRBD1. V dropped 3 bases and J dropped 4; count of bases not matched to a gene: 8. Germline CDR1 and CDR2: MGHRA and YSYEKL. The CDR3 loop spans 16 amino acids. In DNA, the CDR3 is TGCGCCAGCAGCCAGGTCAGGGGGCTTTCCGGAAACACCATATATTTT. The encoded protein is CASSQVRGLSGNTIYF.

This clone appeared once. The gene calls are TRBV18 and TRBJ2-1; 7 bases are a match to TRBD1. The CDR3 loop spans 12 amino acids. In germline, CDR1 is KGHSH, CDR2 LQKENI. The V gene end was trimmed by 2 bases and the J gene end by 10 bases; junction bases not matched to a gene: 2. CDR3 sequence (DNA): TGTGCCAGCTCACCAGGGACAGTCGAGCAGTTCTTC. Protein sequence: CASSPGTVEQFF.

J is TRBJ1-2 and V is TRBV7-9; D is undetermined. The CDR3 extends over 16 amino acids. The germline V gene encodes CDR1 SEHNR and CDR2 FQNEAQ (reference sequence). The germline V and J ends were trimmed by 1 base and 1 base, with 13 bases remaining between them. This chain's CDR3 is CASSLVSAPGNYGYTF. The CDR3 DNA reads as TGTGCCAGCAGCTTAGTGTCAGCGCCGGGTAACTATGGCTACACCTTC.

The chain carries TRBV5-5 and TRBJ1-2, with TRBD1 as a possible D gene (5 bases). Trimming stripped 3 bases from V and 3 bases from J, with 12 bases between. The CDR3 is 14 amino acids. Germline lookup yields CDR1 SGHKS and CDR2 YYEKEE (reference sequence). The CDR3 bases are TGTGCCAGCAGCTCTCCGCAGGGCGACTATGGCTACACCTTC. Encoded protein: CASSSPQGDYGYTF.

This chain links TRBV28 with TRBJ2-4, with 7 bases lining up with TRBD1. Germline CDR1 MDHEN, CDR2 SYDVKM. The V segment lost 2 bases and the J segment 0 bases; nucleotides outside the gene matches: 16. The CDR3 sequence is 20 residues long. The CDR3 coding sequence is TGTGCCAGCAGTTTAGTCCCTCAGGACAGGTATCGGGGAGCCAAAAACATTCAGTACTTC. This sequence encodes CASSLVPQDRYRGAKNIQYF. Complete variable domain (other parts from reference TRBV28 and TRBJ2-4): DVKVTQSSRYLVKRTGEKVFLECVQDMDHENMFWYRQDPGLGLRLIYFSYDVKMKEKGDIPEGYSVSREKKERFSLILESASTNQTSMYLCASSLVPQDRYRGAKNIQYFGAGTRLSVL.

This sequence joins TRBV6-5 and TRBJ1-6; possible D gene TRBD1, 5 bases. V was trimmed by 5 bases and J by 8 bases, leaving 7 bases between them. The CDR3 totals 12 residues. The V gene's germline CDR1 is MNHEY and CDR2 SVGAGI. The CDR3 protein is CASSEGYSPLHF. In DNA form, the CDR3 reads TGTGCCAGCAGTGAGGGGTATTCACCCCTCCACTTT.

This clone was seen once. The rearrangement links TRBV29-1 to TRBJ2-3; 10 nucleotides agree with TRBD2. The CDR3 covers 14 residues. Per germline, CDR1 SQVTM and CDR2 ANQGSEA. Trimming removed 2 bases from V and 1 base from J; junction bases left unmatched: 0. The CDR3 region has the DNA TGCAGCGTTGAAACTAGCGGGGGCACAGATACGCAGTATTTT. Translating gives CSVETSGGTDTQYF.

The V call is TRBV10-3, the J call TRBJ2-3; TRBD2 is a possible D gene (5 bases). Germline CDR1 reads ENHRY; CDR2 reads SYGVKD. Deletions cut 8 bases from V and 1 base from J, with 7 bases between. The CDR3 sequence is 12 residues long. The CDR3, as DNA: TGTGCCATCGGGCGGGGCACAGATACGCAGTATTTT. Translated, it gives CAIGRGTDTQYF.

The rearrangement joins TRBV2 to TRBJ2-1, with a tentative D call TRBD2 (7 bases). The CDR3 runs to 16 residues. V was pared by 7 bases and J by 7 bases, with 23 bases between. Germline V lookup: CDR1 SNHLY, CDR2 FYNNEI. CDR3 DNA: TGTGCCAGCAAAAGGGACCTATGGGGGGGCAAGAATGAGCAGTTCTTC. Translation: CASKRDLWGGKNEQFF.

The V call is TRBV4-3, the J call TRBJ1-4; D gene unclear. Trimming cost V 0 bases and J 10 bases, with 9 bases left between them. Germline loops: CDR1 LGHNA, CDR2 YSLEER. The CDR3 runs 13 residues. In DNA form, the CDR3 reads TGCGCCAGCAGCCAAGACTCCTGGACAAAACTGTTTTTT. Its translation is CASSQDSWTKLFF.